This passage covers 24 T cell receptor beta chains from one sample sequenced in a study of preoperative IRX-2 immunotherapy in early breast cancer. Treatment specified: preoperative locoregional IRX-2 cytokine immunotherapy. Sequencing was performed with immunoSEQ multiplex PCR; in TCRdb, only in-frame clones are kept and a portion is missing. This repertoire shows 35,000 to 45,000 clones, approximately 80% found once; its top ten account for 1.2%. This specimen consisted of tumor tissue, obtained after IRX-2 immunotherapy. Source of these receptors: a human donor with breast cancer.

Comments on this clone: Its ends do not fully match the called genes, so a read error is possible. The DNA includes a base that is either unread or ambiguous, and X takes the place of its residue. The rearrangement uses TRBV19 and TRBJ1-3; no reliable D call. The CDR3 spans 13 residues. CDR1 LNHDA and CDR2 SQIVND come from the germline V gene (reference sequence). The CDR3 loop is CASRINSXNTIYF. The CDR3 region has the DNA TGTGCCAGTAGAATAAACTCTGRAAACACCATATATTTT.

The chain joins TRBV6-8 to TRBJ2-7; TRBD2 matches 10 bases. CDR3 size: 16 residues. The V segment lost 6 bases and the J segment 0 bases; nucleotides outside the gene matches: 8. Germline V CDR1 and CDR2: MNHGY, SAAAGT. Here the CDR3 reads CASRLLAGSLSYEQYF. CDR3 in DNA: TGTGCCAGCAGGTTACTAGCGGGATCCCTCTCCTACGAGCAGTACTTC.

V gene TRBV19 combines with J gene TRBJ1-2, with 7 bases lining up with TRBD1. Germline CDR1 reads LNHDA; CDR2 reads SQIVND (reference sequence). The CDR3 sequence is 16 residues long. With 6 bases clipped from V and 0 bases from J, the junction kept 10 bases outside the gene matches. CDR3 nucleotides: TGTGCCAGTAGATACGACAGGGCGTCTACTAACTATGGCTACACCTTC. This gives the protein CASRYDRASTNYGYTF.

V usage is TRBV16 and J usage is TRBJ1-4; 8 positions agree with TRBD1. CDR1 KGHSY and CDR2 FQNENV come from the germline V gene. The CDR3 length is 18 residues. The CDR3 protein is CASGFTGTGLTTNEKLFF. CDR3 in DNA: TGTGCTAGTGGTTTTACCGGGACAGGCCTTACAACTAATGAAAAACTGTTTTTT.

This clone appeared a single time. The J gene is TRBJ1-1, the V gene TRBV18, with 7 bases that match TRBD1. Germline CDR1 is KGHSH and CDR2 is LQKENI. This CDR3 region has 17 residues. Trimming took 4 bases from V and 4 from J; bases not matched to a gene: 15. The CDR3 nucleotides read TGTGCCAGCTCACGGGGCCTCCTTAGGGACAGCACCACTGAAGCTTTCTTT. It encodes CASSRGLLRDSTTEAFF.

This clone showed up just a few times. The J gene is TRBJ2-7, the V gene TRBV11-3; perhaps TRBD2 as D (6 bases). The CDR3 has 14 residues. Trimming pared 4 bases from V and 7 bases from J, leaving 17 bases between. CDR1 and CDR2 (germline): SGHNT, YENEEA. The CDR3 here is CASSSTVGAGEQYF. As DNA, the CDR3 is TGTGCCAGCAGCTCGACGGTAGGGGCGGGGGAGCAGTACTTC.

The chain joins TRBV6-8 to TRBJ1-5, with D uncertain. Germline V CDR1 and CDR2: MNHGY, SAAAGT. V lost 0 bases to trimming and J lost 2 bases, with 5 bases between them. The CDR3 is 14 amino acids. CDR3 loop: CASSYSQGNQPQHF. The CDR3 coding sequence is TGTGCCAGCAGTTACTCGCAAGGCAATCAGCCCCAGCATTTT.

The J gene is TRBJ2-3, the V gene TRBV6-4, with no clear D. This CDR3 comprises 11 residues. With 5 bases removed from V and 6 bases from J, the gap between germline ends came to 6 bases. In germline, CDR1 is MRHNA, CDR2 SNTAGT. The CDR3 protein is CASSLEDTQYF. CDR3 coding DNA: TGTGCCAGCAGTTTAGAGGATACGCAGTATTTT.

The chain employs TRBV11-3 and TRBJ1-4, with D possibly TRBD1 on 6 matching bases. Trimming left V 0 bases short and J 10 bases short, with 12 bases between. The CDR3 length is 14 residues. Germline CDR1 and CDR2: SGHNT and YENEEA. The CDR3 DNA sequence: TGTGCCAGCAGCTTAGATCGGTTAGGGGGAAAACTGTTTTTT. Encoded protein: CASSLDRLGGKLFF.

As concerns this clone: A read error may account for a junction end that differs from germline. Some base is ambiguous or went unread, and X replaces its residue. The rearrangement joins TRBV10-3 to TRBJ1-6, with 10 positions matching TRBD1. The CDR3 covers 16 residues. Germline CDR1 and CDR2: ENHRY and SYGVKD. DNA for the CDR3: TGTGCCATCAGTGACCCGGGACAGGGGACCAATTCAYCCCTCCACTTT. Amino acid sequence: CAISDPGQGTNSXLHF.

The chain joins TRBV7-8 to TRBJ2-5; D is perhaps TRBD2 (5 bases). Trimming took off 5 bases at V and 2 bases at J, with 9 bases between the two ends. Per germline, CDR1 SGHVS and CDR2 FQNEAQ. There are 13 residues in the CDR3. The CDR3 is CASSRDFQETQYF. The CDR3 region has the DNA TGTGCCAGCAGCCGGGATTTTCAAGAGACCCAGTACTTC.

The chain uses TRBV7-1 and TRBJ2-5; D is perhaps TRBD2 (5 bases). TRBV7-1 is an open reading frame, and its role is uncertain. Trimming removed 5 bases at V and 3 bases at J, with 10 bases between. This CDR3 spans 13 amino acids. The CDR3 DNA is TGTGCCAGCAGCAACGAGGGTAAAGAGACCCAGTACTTC. Translated: CASSNEGKETQYF.

V and J are TRBV28 and TRBJ1-5, with D possibly TRBD1 on 5 matching bases. The CDR3 sequence is 18 residues long. Trimming cost V 6 bases and J 2 bases, with 23 bases left between them. From germline, CDR1 is MDHEN and CDR2 SYDVKM. Here the CDR3 DNA reads TGTGCCAGCAGCTTAAGGTATTCCCTAATGGGGGGCAATCAGCCCCAGCATTTT. This codes for CASSLRYSLMGGNQPQHF.

This chain links TRBV2 with TRBJ1-1, with 10 bases identical to TRBD1. The ends lost 7 bases at V and 7 bases at J; junction bases unmatched: 6. Per germline, CDR1 SNHLY and CDR2 FYNNEI. This CDR3 is 13 amino acids long. CDR3 protein: CASTGTGADEAFF. The CDR3 coding sequence is TGTGCCAGCACCGGGACAGGGGCTGATGAAGCTTTCTTT.

This rearrangement joins TRBV19 to TRBJ2-1; 14 bases line up with TRBD2. CDR1 LNHDA and CDR2 SQIVND come from the germline V gene (reference sequence). The CDR3 contains 18 residues. The ends lost 3 bases at V and 6 bases at J; junction bases unmatched: 10. The CDR3, as DNA: TGTGCCAGTAGTATCATGGTAGGGGGGACTAGCGGGAGCAATGAGCAGTTCTTC. This encodes CASSIMVGGTSGSNEQFF.

The rearrangement uses TRBV6-8 and TRBJ1-3, with D maybe TRBD1 (6 bases). V lost 3 bases to trimming and J lost 3 bases, with 9 bases between them. The CDR3 runs to 14 residues. Germline loops: CDR1 MNHGY, CDR2 SAAAGT. DNA of the CDR3: TGTGCCAGCAGTTATGGGGGGCTTGGAAACACCATATATTTT. Amino acid sequence: CASSYGGLGNTIYF.

The chain links TRBV11-3 to TRBJ2-7, with a tentative D call TRBD2 (5 bases). This CDR3 has 14 residues. Per the germline V gene, CDR1 is SGHNT and CDR2 is YENEEA. With 3 bases removed from V and 6 bases from J, the gap between germline ends came to 15 bases. The CDR3 nucleotides read TGTGCCAGCAGCTTGTGGTCTGGGAGCGGCGAGCAGTACTTC. Amino acids: CASSLWSGSGEQYF.

The chain recombines TRBV28 with TRBJ1-5; D gene ambiguous. CDR1 is MDHEN and CDR2 is SYDVKM in the germline V gene. CDR3 length equals 13 residues. V dropped 8 bases and J dropped 9 bases, with 17 bases sitting between them. CDR3 sequence: CASRGFIIGPQHF. In nucleotides, the CDR3 is TGTGCCAGCCGGGGATTCATAATCGGGCCCCAGCATTTT.

The V gene is TRBV6-8, the J gene TRBJ2-5, with TRBD2 matching over 13 bases. The CDR3 runs 13 residues. The germline gives CDR1 MNHGY, CDR2 SAAAGT. After removal of 3 bases from V and 12 bases from J, the junction contained 4 bases not matched to a gene. This CDR3 is CASSYGTSGEKYF. CDR3 nucleotide sequence: TGTGCCAGCAGTTATGGGACTAGCGGGGAGAAGTACTTC.

The chain recombines TRBV6-8 with TRBJ2-5; 12 bases are shared with TRBD2. The junction had 7 bases not matched to a gene; V was cut back by 6 bases and J by 5 bases. The CDR3 is 15 amino acids. The V gene's germline CDR1 is MNHGY and CDR2 SAAAGT. The CDR3 region has the DNA TGTGCCAGCAGGGCTAGCGGGGGGGCCTTGGAGACCCAGTACTTC. Protein product: CASRASGGALETQYF.

This clone has only one observation. The gene calls are TRBV18 and TRBJ2-7; 7 bases agree with TRBD2. Trimming at V came to 3 bases and at J to 1 base, leaving 0 bases not matched to a gene. CDR3 size: 13 residues. Germline CDR1 reads KGHSH; CDR2 reads LQKENI. CDR3 in amino acids: CASSPSGSYEQYF. The DNA for the CDR3 is TGTGCCAGCTCACCTAGCGGGTCCTACGAGCAGTACTTC.

The J gene is TRBJ2-1, the V gene TRBV15; 12 bases map to TRBD1. This CDR3 has 14 amino acids. Germline V lookup: CDR1 LNHNV, CDR2 YYDKDF (reference sequence). The trim removed 0 bases at V and 13 bases at J, leaving 4 bases unmatched. In nucleotides, the CDR3 is TGTGCCACCAGCAGAGACTCCGGGACAGGGGGCCAGTTCTTC. It specifies CATSRDSGTGGQFF.

The CDR3 here is CASSPVRERSETQYF. CDR3 DNA: TGTGCCAGCTCACCGGTACGGGAGAGGTCTGAGACCCAGTACTTC. The chain employs TRBV18 and TRBJ2-5; perhaps TRBD2 as D (6 bases). V lost 3 bases to trimming and J lost 5 bases, with 16 bases between them. The CDR3 totals 15 residues. CDR1 and CDR2 (germline): KGHSH, LQKENI. The full variable domain, in which reference TRBV18 and TRBJ2-5 provide the parts outside the CDR3, is NAGVMQNPRHLVRRRGQEARLRCSPMKGHSHVYWYRQLPEEGLKFMVYLQKENIIDESGMPKERFSAEFPKEGPSILRIQQVVRGDSAAYFCASSPVRERSETQYFGPGTRLLVL.

J is TRBJ2-2 and V is TRBV6-4; D is unclear. Trimming shortened V by 4 bases and J by 5 bases, and 8 bases separated the two germline ends. Germline values: CDR1 MRHNA, CDR2 SNTAGT. The CDR3 has 13 residues. In nucleotides, the CDR3 is TGTGCCAGCAGTGGACCAGAAACCGGGGAGCTGTTTTTT. Its protein is CASSGPETGELFF.